This T cell receptor beta chain was documented in a study of spatial heterogeneity in lung cancer. Across the whole study: Alpha-chain sequences were consistently detected less often than beta-chain sequences. Study results and caveats: Mutation counts in tumors were tracked by counts of expanded intratumoral alpha and beta TCRs.

This clonotype was counted ten times or more. What it binds is not known. From the 5' RACE reads, TCRdb called clonotypes with MiXCR, one entry per CDR3 protein. The data contain 7,200 or so distinct CDR3 sequences, 6.5% to 8.5% of them singletons. Time point noted: sample taken at primary tumor resection. The CDR3 has 11 residues. V lost 7 bases, J lost 10 bases, and 13 bases lay in between. CDR1 and CDR2 from the germline V gene are MNHNS and SASEGT. V and J are TRBV6-1 and TRBJ1-1; TRBD1 is a possible D gene (5 bases). Material: lung tumor tissue, obtained at surgery. The clonotype comes from a female donor with early-stage non-small cell lung cancer. CDR3 protein: CASTGTAVAFF. The CDR3 DNA reads TGTGCCAGCACTGGGACTGCGGTAGCTTTCTTT.